The 13 T cell receptor beta chains in this list originate from one sample, sequenced in a study. TCRdb reprocessed the RT-PCR reads via MiXCR and lists one record per CDR3 protein. The table includes 650,000 to 800,000 distinct CDR3 sequences, more than 13% detected once. The sample taken for sequencing was memory CD4+ T cells from blood. The receptors were sampled from a female donor in good health, serving as a healthy control.

This rearrangement joins TRBV20-1 to TRBJ1-3; tentatively, D is TRBD1 (5 bases). CDR3 size: 15 residues. V was cut by 1 base and J by 7 bases, with 17 bases left in between. Germline V gives CDR1 DFQATT, CDR2 SNEGSKA (reference sequence). The CDR3 sequence is CSARVTGAGGNTIYF. CDR3 bases: TGCAGTGCTAGAGTCACCGGGGCCGGGGGGAACACCATATATTTT.

This clonotype has just a few counts. This chain links TRBV20-1 with TRBJ1-2, with a weak D call TRBD1 (6 bases). Trimming left V 4 bases short and J 1 base short, with 10 bases between. CDR3 length: 13 amino acids. Germline CDR1 DFQATT, CDR2 SNEGSKA (reference sequence). CDR3 in amino acids: CSAKQGGNYGYTF. CDR3 DNA: TGCAGTGCTAAACAGGGAGGTAACTATGGCTACACCTTC.

In its sample, this clonotype was seen a few times. The rearrangement joins TRBV12-3 or TRBV12-4 to TRBJ2-1; D is unresolved. Trimming removed 7 bases at V and 3 bases at J, with 13 bases between. The CDR3 runs 14 residues. The CDR3 reads CASIMGNNYNEQFF. The CDR3 nucleotides read TGTGCCAGCATCATGGGGAATAACTACAATGAGCAGTTCTTC.

In its sample, this clonotype was seen once. The CDR3 reads CASSPKRRLLNNEQFF. As DNA, the CDR3 is TGTGCCAGCAGCCCAAAGCGAAGGCTCTTGAACAATGAGCAGTTCTTC. This chain links TRBV3-1 with TRBJ2-1, with D hard to call. V was shortened by 4 bases and J by 5 bases, with 18 bases between the two germline ends. This CDR3 comprises 16 residues. Germline loops: CDR1 LGHDT, CDR2 YNNKEL (reference sequence).

J is TRBJ2-3 and V is TRBV18; 9 bases fit TRBD1. Trimming took 8 bases from V and 4 from J; bases not matched to a gene: 7. Germline CDR1 is KGHSH and CDR2 is LQKENI. The length of the CDR3 is 14 residues. CDR3 residues: CASSPRQGADTQYF. CDR3 nucleotide sequence: TGTGCCAGCAGCCCGAGACAGGGGGCAGATACGCAGTATTTT.

This clonotype has a count of ten or more. The V and J genes are TRBV27 and TRBJ1-1, with D hard to call. Per the germline V gene, CDR1 is MNHEY and CDR2 is SMNVEV (reference sequence). Trimming took 7 bases from V and 4 from J, leaving 10 bases between them. The CDR3 spans 12 residues. The CDR3 is CASTSYGTEAFF. In DNA form, the CDR3 reads TGTGCCAGCACATCCTACGGCACTGAAGCTTTCTTT.

In its sample, this clonotype was seen a few times. The CDR3 spells CASSPKRVGETQYF. The CDR3 DNA is TGTGCCAGCAGTCCTAAGAGGGTAGGGGAGACCCAGTACTTC. This rearrangement joins TRBV12-3 or TRBV12-4 to TRBJ2-5, with D perhaps matching TRBD2 (5 bases). With 5 bases removed from V and 5 bases from J, the gap between germline ends came to 15 bases. CDR3 size: 14 residues.

This clonotype has only a few counts. One junction end disagrees with the germline gene, perhaps due to a read error. The chain couples TRBV29-1 to TRBJ1-3, with D hard to call. Germline V gene data show CDR1 as SQVTM and CDR2 as ANQGSEA. This CDR3 has 12 residues. CDR3 protein: CSVAVESATLGF. DNA of the CDR3: TGCAGCGTTGCCGTGGAGAGTGCGACCCTTGGCTTT.

This clonotype has a count of ten or more. The chain recombines TRBV20-1 with TRBJ1-2; 12 nucleotides agree with TRBD1. The CDR3 covers 13 residues. Trimming removed 5 bases from V and 4 bases from J; junction bases left unmatched: 2. Germline V gene lookup returns CDR1 DFQATT and CDR2 SNEGSKA (reference sequence). The CDR3 is CSAGTGGAYGYTF. The CDR3 DNA reads as TGCAGTGCTGGGACAGGGGGCGCCTATGGCTACACCTTC.

This clonotype was observed a handful of times. The gene calls are TRBV24-1 and TRBJ2-5; D possibly corresponds to TRBD2 (6 bases). CDR3 size: 14 residues. Trimming pared 7 bases from V and 4 bases from J, leaving 15 bases between. Germline V CDR1 and CDR2: KGHDR, SFDVKD. This chain's CDR3 is CATSHGGNRETQYF. The CDR3 DNA reads as TGTGCCACCAGCCACGGGGGAAATCGAGAGACCCAGTACTTC.

The genes are TRBV3-1 and TRBJ1-2, with TRBD1 identical over 9 bases. Germline V lookup: CDR1 LGHDT, CDR2 YNNKEL (reference sequence). Trimming at V came to 5 bases and at J to 6 bases, leaving 10 bases not matched to a gene. The CDR3 sequence is 15 residues long. The CDR3 sequence is CASSTIQGASNGYTF. The CDR3 nucleotides are TGTGCCAGCAGCACAATACAGGGGGCTTCAAATGGCTACACCTTC.

This clonotype was seen many times. V and J are TRBV7-2 and TRBJ2-1; TRBD2 matches at 7 bases. CDR1 is SGHTA and CDR2 is FQGNSA in the germline V gene. V lost 2 bases to trimming and J lost 7 bases; unmatched junction nucleotides: 8. CDR3 length equals 15 residues. The CDR3 DNA is TGTGCCAGCAGCTTAATGACTTCCGGGAGGAATGAGCAGTTCTTC. Amino acids: CASSLMTSGRNEQFF.

The chain uses TRBV6-5 and TRBJ1-6; perhaps TRBD1 as D (6 bases). This CDR3 has 18 residues. Per germline, CDR1 MNHEY and CDR2 SVGAGI. Trimming cost V 0 bases and J 0 bases, with 12 bases left between them. The CDR3 here is CASSYSRTGSSYNSPLHF. The CDR3, as DNA: TGTGCCAGCAGTTACTCCCGCACAGGGAGCTCCTATAATTCACCCCTCCACTTT.